These 6 T cell receptor beta chains came from one sample sequenced in a study of T cell repertoires in cytomegalovirus infection. Each CDR3 protein gets one entry after TCRdb re-called the reads with MiXCR. The sample holds about 700,000 distinct CDR3 sequences; about 33% are singletons and the top ten take 15% to 20%. These TCRs are of unknown antigen specificity. The sample here was cultured PBMCs, taken from culture after CMV antigen stimulation. These receptors were taken from a human donor in good health (CMV status not recorded). Some clones in this sample may be carry-over from other donors' samples.

The chain couples TRBV4-3 to TRBJ2-4, with D perhaps matching TRBD1 or TRBD2 (6 bases each). The germline CDR1 and CDR2 sequences are LGHNA and YSLEER. V was pared by 2 bases and J by 1 base, with 9 bases between. CDR3 length equals 15 residues. The CDR3 sequence: CASSQTGRAKNIQYF. The CDR3 DNA follows: TGCGCCAGCAGCCAAACAGGGAGGGCCAAAAACATTCAGTACTTC.

The DNA of the CDR3 is TGTGCCAGCAGTCGCCGGCCCGACAGATTCTCCTACGAGCAGTACTTC. This encodes CASSRRPDRFSYEQYF. The chain employs TRBV11-2 and TRBJ2-7; the D gene is possibly TRBD1 (5 bases). CDR1 is SGHAT, CDR2 FQNNGV, per germline. The CDR3 is made up of 16 amino acids. The V and J ends lost 6 bases and 0 bases respectively, with 18 bases between them.

Remarks on this clonotype: The junction departs from the called germline gene at one end, perhaps through a read error. The V call is TRBV4-1, the J call TRBJ2-4; D unclear. The CDR3 runs 12 residues. The germline gives CDR1 MGHRA, CDR2 YSYEKL. The CDR3 sequence: CASSYRENIQYF. CDR3 nucleotide sequence: TGTGCCAGCAGCTACCGCGAAAACATTCAGTACTTC.

The chain links TRBV5-4 to TRBJ2-5, with unresolved D. The CDR3 is 13 residues long. Germline assignment: CDR1 SGHNT and CDR2 YYREEE (reference sequence). Trimming stripped 2 bases from V and 3 bases from J, with 8 bases between. In DNA form, the CDR3 reads TGTGCCAGCAGCTTAAACGAGGAAGAGACCCAGTACTTC. It translates to CASSLNEEETQYF.

V gene TRBV6-2 or TRBV6-3 combines with J gene TRBJ2-1, with 8 bases lining up with TRBD2. Germline V gene lookup returns CDR1 MNHEY and CDR2 SVGEGT. V shed 5 bases, J shed 4 bases, and the junction held 10 bases outside the gene matches. This CDR3 region has 16 residues. The CDR3 reads CASSTPRLATYNEQFF. DNA for the CDR3: TGTGCCAGCAGTACCCCGCGACTAGCGACGTACAATGAGCAGTTCTTC.

This clonotype has only a few counts. The chain recombines TRBV5-1 with TRBJ2-1; D may correspond to TRBD1 or TRBD2 (6 bases each). In germline, CDR1 is SGHRS, CDR2 YFSETQ. This CDR3 is 16 amino acids long. With 6 bases removed from V and 4 bases from J, the gap between germline ends came to 20 bases. CDR3 sequence: CASTTFSGALYNEQFF. DNA of the CDR3: TGCGCCAGCACCACGTTCTCGGGGGCGCTTTACAATGAGCAGTTCTTC.